This entry describes one TCR beta chain. The clone's antigen remains unknown. It has no much larger one-base neighbor in the sample; base qualities were not kept. The trial excluded patients who had a history of autoimmune disease or who were on systemic immunosuppression. In every dose cohort, peripheral blood was drawn for TCR sequencing at baseline, cycle 4 day 1, and cycle 7 day 1. Samples were obtained from an open-label, multicenter, first-in-human phase I dose-escalation trial of ivuxolimab. Adults with locally advanced or metastatic melanoma, renal cell, hepatocellular, or head and neck squamous cell carcinoma were enrolled in the trial. Before TCR sequencing, CD4+ T cells and CD8+ T cells from peripheral blood were sorted into separate populations. The V and J ends are trimmed by 2 bases and 6 bases, leaving 16 bases between them. CDR1 is given as MNHEY and CDR2 as SVGAGI, both from the germline V gene. The CDR3 goes from the cysteine to the phenylalanine over 15 residues. The CDR3 DNA has 45 bases and is translated from base 1.

These data come from a study of OX40 agonist ivuxolimab in advanced cancers. For the wider study: Ivuxolimab, which targeted the costimulatory receptor OX40 (CD134), was an agonistic, fully human IgG2 monoclonal antibody. Intravenous ivuxolimab was administered to patients every 2 weeks at six dose levels: 0.01, 0.1, 0.3, 1.5, 3 and 10 mg/kg. Of the roughly 54 patients in dose escalation, about 20 had hepatocellular carcinoma, some 15 had melanoma, 9 had renal cell carcinoma and 9 had head and neck cancer. In the dose-escalation cohort, roughly 80% of patients were male, and the mean age was roughly 60 years, with a range of about 23 to 85. Prior anti-PD-1, anti-PD-L1 or anti-CTLA-4 therapy was permitted, and checkpoint inhibitors had been received by around 39% of dose-escalation patients. Three dose-escalation patients achieved partial responses, one with hepatocellular carcinoma and two with cutaneous melanoma. Peripheral TCRbeta sequencing was intended to test whether TCR sequence diversity was altered and clonal T-cell expansion was caused by ivuxolimab. The paper covers the monotherapy dose-escalation part of the phase I ivuxolimab trial, which included N of about 50 patients.

General study outcomes and caveats: At doses from 0.1 to 3.0 mg/kg, clonal expansion was seen in both CD4+ and CD8+ blood T cells between baseline and week 6. Low levels of normalized T-cell clonal expansion were also shown by some nonresponding patients. After ivuxolimab, more expanded clones were found on average in CD8+ T cells than in CD4+ T cells. Partial responders in the 0.1-3.0 mg/kg groups had among the lowest normalized peripheral clonal expansion, especially among CD8+ T cells. The antigen specificity of the peripheral T cells that underwent clonal expansion was not determined.

For sequencing of the TCRbeta CDR3 region, genomic DNA was extracted from the sorted cells. The immunoSEQ Assay was used for sequencing of TCRbeta CDR3 regions. Entries here come from immuneACCESS through TCRdb and include only in-frame sequences with V and J called. Some clones fail to appear in such tables; in the studies checked, an unresolved V gene covers under half of the shortfall, and the cause of the remainder is unknown. The sample table records roughly 55,000 clones; around 85% of these occur just once. Clones ranked in the top ten supply about 13% of the sample. The receptor's source is an adult with an advanced solid tumor such as melanoma, head and neck, liver or kidney cancer. The chain links TRBV6-5 with TRBJ1-2; confidence is insufficient to name the D gene. Sample: CD4+ or CD8+ T cells sorted from blood, taken in a trial of the OX40 agonist ivuxolimab. The DNA reads as follows: TGTGCCAGCAGTTACCTGGCAGCTTCGGCCCATGGCTACACCTTC. It encodes CASSYLAASAHGYTF.